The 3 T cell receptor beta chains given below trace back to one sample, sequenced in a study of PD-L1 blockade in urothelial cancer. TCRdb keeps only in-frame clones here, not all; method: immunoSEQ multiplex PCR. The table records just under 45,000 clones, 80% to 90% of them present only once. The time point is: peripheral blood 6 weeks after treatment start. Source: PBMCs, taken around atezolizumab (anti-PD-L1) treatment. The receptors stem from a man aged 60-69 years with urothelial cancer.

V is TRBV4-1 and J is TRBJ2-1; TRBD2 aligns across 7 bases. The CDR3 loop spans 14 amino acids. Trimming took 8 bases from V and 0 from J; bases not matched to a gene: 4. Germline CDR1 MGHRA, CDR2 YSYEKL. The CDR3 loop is CASSAGSSYNEQFF. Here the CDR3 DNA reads TGCGCCAGCTCAGCGGGGAGCTCCTACAATGAGCAGTTCTTC.

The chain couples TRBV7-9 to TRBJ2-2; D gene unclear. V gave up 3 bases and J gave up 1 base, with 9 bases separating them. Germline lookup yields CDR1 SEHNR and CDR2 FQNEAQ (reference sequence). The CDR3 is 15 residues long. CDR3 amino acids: CASSLVAVNTGELFF. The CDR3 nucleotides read TGTGCCAGCAGCTTGGTTGCGGTGAACACCGGGGAGCTGTTTTTT.

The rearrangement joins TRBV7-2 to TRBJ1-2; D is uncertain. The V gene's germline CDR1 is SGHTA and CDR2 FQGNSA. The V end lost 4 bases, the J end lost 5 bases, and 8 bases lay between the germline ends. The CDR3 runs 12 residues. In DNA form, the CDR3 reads TGTGCCAGCAGCTCTGACAAATATGGCTACACCTTC. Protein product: CASSSDKYGYTF.